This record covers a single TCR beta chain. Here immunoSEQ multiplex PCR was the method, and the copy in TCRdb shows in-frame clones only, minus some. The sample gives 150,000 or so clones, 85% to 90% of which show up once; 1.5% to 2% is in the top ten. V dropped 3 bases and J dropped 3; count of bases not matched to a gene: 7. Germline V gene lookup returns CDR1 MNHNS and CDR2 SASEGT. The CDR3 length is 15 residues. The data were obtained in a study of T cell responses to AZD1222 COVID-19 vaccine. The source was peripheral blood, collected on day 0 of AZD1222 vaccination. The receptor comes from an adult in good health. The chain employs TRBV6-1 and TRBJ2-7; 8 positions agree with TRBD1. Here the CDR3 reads CASSEDRVSLYEQYF. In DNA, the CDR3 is TGTGCCAGCAGTGAGGACAGGGTGTCCCTCTACGAGCAGTACTTC.